The present T cell receptor beta chain was sequenced within a study of T cell responses to AZD1222 COVID-19 vaccine (dated by TCRdb to the early 2020s). Concerning the study at large: TCR sequencing was performed for 230 to 250 trial participants, of whom about 210 were given two doses of AZD1222 and approximately 26 were given two doses of MenACWY control vaccine. Trial participants were enrolled by age into 18-55, 56-69 and 70-plus year subgroups, with around 150, 28 and 57 TCR-sequenced participants respectively.

What the study reported, not specific to this receptor: Only five to seven AZD1222 recipients were SARS-CoV-2 seropositive at baseline, limiting conclusions about previously exposed vaccinees. Participants were mostly white British, with more females than males. The authors suggested clonal diversity may have been underestimated. Vaccine-associated CD4 TCRs spanned the whole spike protein, with dominant responses in regions 160-218 and 743-854. Because no day 14 peak-response samples were available, the repertoires could be characterized only after the peak T cell response. The 56-69-year group was small, and its depth increase did not reach significance, likely because of low power. A significant rise in spike-specific TCR breadth and depth was observed after two AZD1222 doses relative to day 0 and relative to MenACWY recipients. Nearly half of unique spike-specific TCRs reportedly recognized epitopes outside regions mutated in the B.1.351 and B.1.1.7 variants.

This clone was detected a few times. The antigen it binds to is not known. Per-base quality was not reported, and no clone a single base away is much larger than it. In the germline V gene, CDR1 corresponds to ENHRY and CDR2 to SYGVKD. Trimming removed 2 bases from V and 6 bases from J; the gene matches leave 5 bases unexplained. The CDR3 numbers 15 residues from cysteine through phenylalanine. Only the CDR3 part of the read is kept: 45 bases, read in frame from the first base. The sample's time point label, in plain terms: about 28 days (+/-7) after the second vaccine dose. Because spike-specific TCR depth and breadth did not differ between the two schedules, AZD1222 recipients who got a second dose at roughly 4 weeks were pooled with those who got a second dose at roughly 12 weeks. The vaccinee samples were drawn from two UK trials, COV001 and COV002, one of which was a single-blind randomized controlled phase 2/3 trial testing AZD1222 (ChAdOx1 nCoV-19) in healthy adults. For TCRbeta chain sequencing, PBMC samples from trial participants were taken at day 0 and at day 28 after the second dose.

The CDR3 regions of human TCRbeta chains were subjected to immunosequencing. On the study's bioinformatics: TCRs in the repertoires were matched against a reference library of SARS-CoV-2-specific TCRs that had been generated with the MIRA antigen-specificity platform. Breadth was defined as the fraction of unique TCRs that were SARS-CoV-2-associated, and depth was defined as the fraction of total T cells that were SARS-CoV-2-associated. Each spike-specific TCR was assigned to its reactive spike region and to a CD4 or CD8 class using the MIRA data. Log10-transformed breadth and depth values were compared by one-way ANOVA with Sidak's multiple comparisons tests. TCRdb provides this immuneACCESS table in a form limited to in-frame rearrangements. Some clones are lacking; in checked studies, under half of them reflect an unresolved V gene, and why the rest are absent is not known. The V and J calls and the clone size are those of that table, but D and trimming were determined from the DNA. The sample table shows approximately 110,000 clones, and about nine tenths are seen once. The biggest ten clones account for approximately 6.5% of the sample.

The source material was peripheral blood, sampled 28 days after the second AZD1222 dose. The TCR was taken from an adult who received the AZD1222 COVID-19 vaccine. This receptor chain uses TRBV10-3 and TRBJ2-3; 10 bases in between match TRBD1. CDR3 protein: CAISEGDRGPDTQYF. The DNA is TGTGCCATCAGTGAGGGAGACAGGGGGCCGGATACGCAGTATTTT.